The entry below describes one T cell receptor (beta chain). What it binds is unknown. This entry is derived from a study of T cell repertoires in cytomegalovirus infection. Study overall: CMV infection plus the matching HLA type was flagged by public TCR beta signatures. Study-wide results and limits: Public TCR beta family frequency separated CMV-and-HLA carriers, including in an independent cohort. HLA-C-restricted CMV-specific TCR beta clonotypes were dominant in the ex vivo response.

CDR1 is MGHRA and CDR2 is YSYEKL in the germline V gene. The ends were cut back, 0 bases at V and 14 bases at J, with 16 bases in the middle. The CDR3 totals 13 residues. One entry per CDR3 protein, called by TCRdb with MiXCR from the reads. The data show about 110,000 distinct CDR3 sequences, with less than 30% seen just once and roughly 81% held by the top ten. The TCR was taken from a human donor in good health (CMV status not recorded). Some clones in this sample may be carry-over from other donors' samples. The starting material was CD8+ T cells from cultured PBMCs, obtained from culture after CMV antigen stimulation. The chain combines TRBV4-1 with TRBJ1-2, with D possibly TRBD1 on 6 matching bases. CDR3 DNA: TGCGCCAGCAGCCAAGATCAAGGACAGTCGGTAACCTTC. It translates to CASSQDQGQSVTF.